The 26 T cell receptor beta chains reported below all come from one sample, sequenced in a study of blood T cells in healthy people across ages. Then a second PCR, running roughly 7 to 11 cycles, was carried out with a sample-barcoded 5' primer and a J-beta primer mix. TCRdb itself ran the 5' RACE reads through MiXCR, one entry per CDR3 protein. The data hold over 1,300,000 distinct CDR3 sequences, with approximately 59% observed a single time. Material for sequencing was blood. The receptors here all came from a man between 18 and 29 years old in good health.

The V and J genes are TRBV28 and TRBJ2-3; D uncertain. V lost 1 base, J lost 1 base, and 15 bases lay in between. The germline V gene encodes CDR1 MDHEN and CDR2 SYDVKM. This CDR3 is built from 17 residues. The CDR3 region is CASSLFRLDEGTDTQYF. The CDR3 coding sequence is TGTGCCAGCAGTTTATTCCGGCTAGACGAGGGCACAGATACGCAGTATTTT.

The chain combines TRBV3-1 with TRBJ1-5; 7 bases map to TRBD1. CDR1 and CDR2 from the germline V gene are LGHDT and YNNKEL (reference sequence). Trimming at V came to 5 bases and at J to 6 bases, leaving 13 bases not matched to a gene. The CDR3 spans 16 residues. The CDR3, as DNA: TGTGCCAGCAGCGCCTCCGGACAGGTCAAGGGTCAGCCCCAGCATTTT. Residues: CASSASGQVKGQPQHF.

The J gene is TRBJ2-3, the V gene TRBV28; 8 bases match TRBD2. Trimming took 5 bases from V and 0 from J; bases not matched to a gene: 4. Germline CDR1 reads MDHEN; CDR2 reads SYDVKM. This CDR3 comprises 15 residues. CDR3 protein: CASSRGGASTDTQYF. CDR3 bases: TGTGCCAGCAGTCGGGGGGGGGCTAGCACAGATACGCAGTATTTT.

This chain uses TRBV20-1 with TRBJ2-1; TRBD2 matches 9 bases. After removal of 5 bases from V and 7 bases from J, the junction contained 9 bases not matched to a gene. CDR1 DFQATT and CDR2 SNEGSKA come from the germline V gene (reference sequence). The CDR3 is 14 residues long. CDR3 in amino acids: CSASGRGGQNEQFF. The CDR3 DNA reads as TGCAGTGCTTCCGGGCGGGGGGGCCAAAATGAGCAGTTCTTC.

V usage is TRBV4-1 and J usage is TRBJ2-1; no definite D call. The V end lost 2 bases, the J end lost 8 bases, and 7 bases lay between the germline ends. The CDR3 extends over 12 amino acids. The germline gives CDR1 MGHRA, CDR2 YSYEKL. CDR3 region: CASSQTGHEQFF. CDR3 DNA sequence: TGCGCCAGCAGCCAAACCGGGCATGAGCAGTTCTTC.

The V gene is TRBV4-1, the J gene TRBJ2-5; unclear D gene. Germline V gives CDR1 MGHRA, CDR2 YSYEKL. The CDR3 has 15 residues. V was trimmed by 2 bases and J by 11 bases, leaving 21 bases between them. The CDR3 DNA is TGCGCCAGCAGCCAAAACCAAAATTACTACAATGAGCAGTACTTC. Protein: CASSQNQNYYNEQYF.

This chain links TRBV11-2 with TRBJ2-5, with TRBD2 matching over 8 bases. V trimming: 2 bases; J trimming: 5 bases; junction bases outside the gene matches: 4. This CDR3 is built from 14 residues. CDR1 SGHAT and CDR2 FQNNGV come from the germline V gene. CDR3 loop: CASSLHPGGETQYF. The CDR3 DNA reads as TGTGCCAGCAGCTTACATCCGGGGGGGGAGACCCAGTACTTC.

This clonotype appeared a few times. The chain recombines TRBV12-3 or TRBV12-4 with TRBJ2-3; perhaps TRBD2 as D (6 bases). The CDR3 length is 14 residues. V was pared by 4 bases and J by 2 bases, with 10 bases between. In DNA, the CDR3 is TGTGCCAGCAGTTCGACTAGACTCACAGATACGCAGTATTTT. This translates into CASSSTRLTDTQYF.

The chain recombines TRBV11-2 with TRBJ2-3; D might be TRBD2 (5 bases). Looked up from germline, CDR1 is SGHAT and CDR2 is FQNNGV. CDR3 length equals 14 residues. Trimming shortened V by 5 bases and J by 2 bases, and 11 bases separated the two germline ends. The CDR3 DNA is TGTGCCAGCAGCCACCGCGGGCACACAGATACGCAGTATTTT. Amino acids: CASSHRGHTDTQYF.

The gene calls are TRBV18 and TRBJ2-7; 9 nucleotides align to TRBD2. The CDR3 totals 14 residues. The V segment lost 2 bases and the J segment 5 bases; nucleotides outside the gene matches: 4. Germline CDR1 KGHSH, CDR2 LQKENI. CDR3 coding DNA: TGTGCCAGCTCACCAACGGGACTAGCCGACGAGCAGTACTTC. It yields the protein CASSPTGLADEQYF.

This chain joins TRBV4-1 and TRBJ1-1; no definite D call. Germline-derived CDR1 and CDR2 are MGHRA and YSYEKL. The CDR3 extends over 15 amino acids. The V gene lost 5 bases and the J gene lost 3 bases, with 16 bases spanning the gap. The CDR3 DNA follows: TGCGCCAGCAGCTACCCGGGCACGCCGGACACTGAAGCTTTCTTT. This codes for CASSYPGTPDTEAFF.

This clonotype was detected a few times. This chain joins TRBV29-1 and TRBJ2-3; the match to TRBD2 covers 9 bases. The CDR3 is made up of 16 amino acids. From germline, CDR1 is SQVTM and CDR2 ANQGSEA. Trimming took 4 bases from V and 1 from J; bases not matched to a gene: 9. This CDR3 is CSVGVTSGSRTDTQYF. The CDR3 DNA is TGCAGCGTTGGGGTGACTAGCGGCAGTCGCACAGATACGCAGTATTTT.

The gene calls are TRBV12-5 and TRBJ2-1, with D perhaps TRBD1 or TRBD2 (5 bases each). The DNA end lines up better with TRBJ2-7; the J call may be wrong. The length of the CDR3 is 15 residues. The germline V gene encodes CDR1 LGHNT and CDR2 FRNRAP. The CDR3 loop is CASAKAGTVYNEQYF. CDR3 DNA: TGTGCTAGTGCCAAAGCCGGGACGGTTTACAATGAGCAGTACTTC.

The rearrangement links TRBV2 to TRBJ2-7; D unclear. The CDR3 loop spans 15 amino acids. The V gene lost 2 bases and the J gene lost 7 bases, with 18 bases spanning the gap. Germline V lookup: CDR1 SNHLY, CDR2 FYNNEI. CDR3 sequence reads: CASSELVRALWEQYF. The DNA of the CDR3 is TGTGCCAGCAGTGAACTGGTCCGAGCCCTTTGGGAGCAGTACTTC.

This rearrangement joins TRBV4-2 to TRBJ2-4; D is perhaps TRBD1 (6 bases). The CDR3 covers 17 residues. CDR1 LGHNA and CDR2 YNFKEQ come from the germline V gene. The V and J ends lost 1 base and 5 bases respectively, with 18 bases between them. CDR3 coding DNA: TGTGCCAGCAGCCAAGTTCAATCCGGGACACACCAAAACATTCAGTACTTC. It codes for CASSQVQSGTHQNIQYF.

The table lists this clonotype with a count of one. This CDR3 is CSAESTYEQYF. As DNA, the CDR3 is TGCAGTGCCGAAAGTACCTACGAGCAGTACTTC. The rearrangement links TRBV20-1 to TRBJ2-1; no clear D gene. Near its end, the DNA agrees better with TRBJ2-7, so the J call may be wrong. The germline V gene encodes CDR1 DFQATT and CDR2 SNEGSKA (reference sequence). The CDR3 spans 11 residues.

The gene calls are TRBV12-3 or TRBV12-4 and TRBJ2-7, with 10 bases fitting TRBD1. CDR3 size: 16 residues. With 5 bases clipped from V and 3 bases from J, the junction kept 10 bases outside the gene matches. The CDR3 region is CASSPRPGTGVYEQYF. CDR3 nucleotides: TGTGCCAGCAGTCCAAGACCCGGGACAGGGGTCTACGAGCAGTACTTC.

This chain joins TRBV7-8 and TRBJ2-7, with a weak D call TRBD1 (5 bases). CDR3 length: 15 residues. The V end was cut by 3 bases, the J end by 2 bases, with 14 bases between. CDR1 SGHVS and CDR2 FQNEAQ come from the germline V gene. CDR3 protein: CASSLRNDSPYEQYF. CDR3 nucleotides: TGTGCCAGCAGCTTGCGCAACGACAGCCCCTACGAGCAGTACTTC. The full variable domain, completed using reference TRBV7-8 and TRBJ2-7, is GAGVSQSPRYKVAKRGQDVALRCDPISGHVSLFWYQQALGQGPEFLTYFQNEAQLDKSGLPSDRFFAERPEGSVSTLKIQRTQQEDSAVYLCASSLRNDSPYEQYFGPGTRLTVT.

This clonotype was seen only a few times. The chain couples TRBV20-1 to TRBJ2-7; D uncertain. CDR3 length: 12 amino acids. Trimming took 7 bases from V and 0 from J, leaving 10 bases between them. CDR1 and CDR2 (germline): DFQATT, SNEGSKA (reference sequence). The CDR3 spells CSVPSYSYEQYF. The CDR3, as DNA: TGCAGTGTTCCCAGCTACTCCTACGAGCAGTACTTC.

There are a few counts of this clonotype. The chain links TRBV20-1 to TRBJ2-3; D remains unclear. Trimming cost V 2 bases and J 2 bases, with 8 bases left between them. Germline-derived CDR1 and CDR2 are DFQATT and SNEGSKA (reference sequence). This CDR3 has 13 amino acids. CDR3 amino acids: CSARSDNTDTQYF. CDR3 bases: TGCAGTGCTAGAAGCGACAACACAGATACGCAGTATTTT.

The J gene is TRBJ1-4, the V gene TRBV6-1, with a possible D match to TRBD1 (6 bases). Trimming pared 3 bases from V and 5 bases from J, leaving 19 bases between. Germline V gives CDR1 MNHNS, CDR2 SASEGT. CDR3 length: 17 residues. CDR3 sequence reads: CASSDSFEGQINEKLFF. The CDR3 DNA follows: TGTGCCAGCAGTGATTCCTTCGAAGGACAGATAAATGAAAAACTGTTTTTT.

This clonotype was counted a few times. This chain connects TRBV7-6 to TRBJ1-5; D is possibly TRBD1 (5 bases). CDR3 length: 16 amino acids. Germline CDR1 is SGHVS and CDR2 is FNYEAQ. The V gene lost 5 bases and the J gene lost 6 bases, with 20 bases spanning the gap. As DNA, the CDR3 is TGTGCCAGCAGCCCCCACCCTCAGGGTTTGTTTCAGCCCCAGCATTTT. This translates into CASSPHPQGLFQPQHF.

This clonotype has only one observation. This chain joins TRBV4-1 and TRBJ2-5; weak D call: TRBD2 (5 bases). Per the germline V gene, CDR1 is MGHRA and CDR2 is YSYEKL. This CDR3 is built from 16 residues. Trimming took off 0 bases at V and 2 bases at J, with 13 bases between the two ends. The CDR3 loop reads CASSQERVGPQETQYF. The CDR3 bases are TGCGCCAGCAGCCAAGAGAGGGTGGGCCCGCAAGAGACCCAGTACTTC.

The CDR3 DNA reads as TGTGCCATCAGCGTTCGGGACAGGTCCTATTCACCCCTCCACTTT. This translates into CAISVRDRSYSPLHF. The V and J genes are TRBV10-3 and TRBJ1-6; 8 bases line up with TRBD1. This CDR3 has 15 amino acids. The V segment lost 6 bases and the J segment 8 bases; nucleotides outside the gene matches: 9. Per germline, CDR1 ENHRY and CDR2 SYGVKD.

This clonotype was observed a handful of times. V gene TRBV27 combines with J gene TRBJ2-7; maybe TRBD2 (5 bases). V lost 8 bases and J 0 bases, leaving 14 bases between the germline ends. The germline gives CDR1 MNHEY, CDR2 SMNVEV (reference sequence). The length of the CDR3 is 14 residues. As DNA, the CDR3 is TGTGCCAGCGGCGGACTGGCGAGCTCCTACGAGCAGTACTTC. Its protein is CASGGLASSYEQYF.

The rearrangement uses TRBV27 and TRBJ2-4, with TRBD2 identical over 7 bases. Germline trimming cut 0 bases from V and 1 base from J; bases unmatched to any gene: 3. CDR1 and CDR2 from the germline V gene are MNHEY and SMNVEV (reference sequence). The CDR3 runs to 16 residues. The CDR3 here is CASSLSWEGAKNIQYF. In DNA, the CDR3 is TGTGCCAGCAGTTTATCGTGGGAGGGGGCCAAAAACATTCAGTACTTC.